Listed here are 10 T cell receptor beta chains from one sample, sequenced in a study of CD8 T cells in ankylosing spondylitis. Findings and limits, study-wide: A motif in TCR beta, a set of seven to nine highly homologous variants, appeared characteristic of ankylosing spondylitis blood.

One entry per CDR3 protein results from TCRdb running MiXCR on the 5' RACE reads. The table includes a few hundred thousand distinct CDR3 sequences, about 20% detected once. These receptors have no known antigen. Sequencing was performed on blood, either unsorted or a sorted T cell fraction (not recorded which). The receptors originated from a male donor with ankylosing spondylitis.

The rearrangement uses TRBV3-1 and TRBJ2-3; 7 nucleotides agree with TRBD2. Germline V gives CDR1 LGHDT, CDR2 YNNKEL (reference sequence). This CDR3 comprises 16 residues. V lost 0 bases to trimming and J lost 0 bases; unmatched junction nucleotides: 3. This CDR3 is CASSQDTSASTDTQYF. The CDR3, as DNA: TGTGCCAGCAGCCAAGACACTAGCGCTAGCACAGATACGCAGTATTTT.

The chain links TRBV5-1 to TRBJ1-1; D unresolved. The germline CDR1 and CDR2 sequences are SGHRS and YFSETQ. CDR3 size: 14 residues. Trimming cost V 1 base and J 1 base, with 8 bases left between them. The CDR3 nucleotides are TGCGCCAGCAGCTTGATGTGGCAGAACACTGAAGCTTTCTTT. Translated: CASSLMWQNTEAFF.

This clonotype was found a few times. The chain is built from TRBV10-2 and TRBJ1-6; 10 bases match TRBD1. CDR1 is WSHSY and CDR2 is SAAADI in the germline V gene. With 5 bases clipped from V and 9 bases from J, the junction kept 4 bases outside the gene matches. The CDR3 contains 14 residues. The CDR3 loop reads CASSSTGGGSPLHF. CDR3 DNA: TGCGCCAGCAGTTCGACAGGGGGCGGTTCACCCCTCCACTTT.

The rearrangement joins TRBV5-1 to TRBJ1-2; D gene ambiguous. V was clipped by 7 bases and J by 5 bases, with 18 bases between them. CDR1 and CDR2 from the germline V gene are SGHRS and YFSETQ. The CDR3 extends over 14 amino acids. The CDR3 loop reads CASAVSVRGYGYTF. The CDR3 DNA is TGCGCCAGCGCGGTGTCGGTGCGAGGGTATGGCTACACCTTC.

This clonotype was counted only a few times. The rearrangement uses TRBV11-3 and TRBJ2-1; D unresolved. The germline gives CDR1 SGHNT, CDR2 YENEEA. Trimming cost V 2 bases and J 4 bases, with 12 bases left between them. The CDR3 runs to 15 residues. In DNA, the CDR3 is TGTGCCAGCAGCTTATTTGGGGATGGGTACAATGAGCAGTTCTTC. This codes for CASSLFGDGYNEQFF.

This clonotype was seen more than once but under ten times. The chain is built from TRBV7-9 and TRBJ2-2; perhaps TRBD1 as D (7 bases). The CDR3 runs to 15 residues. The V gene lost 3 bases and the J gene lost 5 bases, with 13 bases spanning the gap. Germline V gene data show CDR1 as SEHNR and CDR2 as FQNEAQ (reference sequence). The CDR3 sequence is CASSFRQGGTGELFF. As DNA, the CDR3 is TGTGCCAGCAGCTTCCGACAGGGAGGAACCGGGGAGCTGTTTTTT.

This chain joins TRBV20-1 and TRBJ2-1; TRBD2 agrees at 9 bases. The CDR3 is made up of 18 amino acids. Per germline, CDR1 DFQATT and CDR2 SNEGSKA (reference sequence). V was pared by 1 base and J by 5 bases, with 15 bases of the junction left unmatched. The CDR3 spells CSARARALGTSWNNEQFF. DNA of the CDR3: TGCAGTGCTAGAGCCCGAGCCCTCGGGACTAGCTGGAACAATGAGCAGTTCTTC.

The CDR3 DNA reads as TGTGCCAGCAGCTTGACACAGGGTCAAGAGACCCAGTACTTC. Translating it yields CASSLTQGQETQYF. This chain joins TRBV7-9 and TRBJ2-5; D is perhaps TRBD1 (6 bases). The CDR3 is 14 residues long. Per germline, CDR1 SEHNR and CDR2 FQNEAQ (reference sequence). Trimming left V 3 bases short and J 2 bases short, with 10 bases between.

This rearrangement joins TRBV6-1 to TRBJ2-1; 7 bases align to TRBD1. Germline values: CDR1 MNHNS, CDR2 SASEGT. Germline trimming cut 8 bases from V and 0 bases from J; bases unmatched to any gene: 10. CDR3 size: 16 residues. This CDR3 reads CASGPRRQGSYNEQFF. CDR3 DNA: TGTGCCAGCGGGCCGCGCCGACAGGGCTCCTACAATGAGCAGTTCTTC.

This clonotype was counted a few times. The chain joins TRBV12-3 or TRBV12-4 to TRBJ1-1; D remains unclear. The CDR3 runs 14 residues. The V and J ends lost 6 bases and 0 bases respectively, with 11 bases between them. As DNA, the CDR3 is TGTGCCAGCAGCCCCGGGGTTATGAACACTGAAGCTTTCTTT. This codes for CASSPGVMNTEAFF.